This T cell receptor beta chain came from a study of blood T cell repertoires in COVID-19. Across the whole study: Specimens from acute and convalescent COVID-19 originated in the United States, Italy and Spain. PBMCs, B-cell-depleted T cells, or T cells provided the cDNA or gDNA that made up the material.

Germline V gene sequence: CDR1 LNHDA, CDR2 SQIVND (reference sequence). The CDR3 runs to 14 residues. Trimming took off 1 base at V and 1 base at J, with 7 bases between the two ends. Under the authors' procedure: Scientists estimated how many nucleated cells there were by amplifying reference gene primers. Some clones are missing from TCRdb's copy, which holds only in-frame ones; the method was immunoSEQ multiplex PCR. V and J calls and clone size follow that table, whereas D and trimming were derived from the DNA. The table records 110,000 to 150,000 clones, around 87% of them present only once. The source is a human donor in a cohort sampled during active COVID-19. What was sequenced was peripheral blood. The J gene is TRBJ1-1, the V gene TRBV19; D is unresolved. The CDR3 sequence: CASSIVPGNTEAFF. CDR3 sequence (DNA): TGTGCCAGTAGTATAGTTCCCGGGAACACTGAAGCTTTCTTT.